Below, 8 T cell receptor beta chains from the same sample are listed, as sequenced in a study of blood T cells in healthy people across ages. Next came a second PCR, run for about 7 to 12 cycles, which used a sample-barcoded 5' primer along with a J-beta primer mix. TCRdb re-analysed the 5' RACE reads in MiXCR, keeping a single row per CDR3 protein. Among around 1,900,000 distinct CDR3 sequences listed, approximately 40% were seen once. The sequencing sample was made of blood. The origin of the receptors is a human donor in good health.

Many counts were recorded for this clonotype. One junction end does not reproduce the germline sequence, and a read error may be involved. The CDR3 loop is CASSPDTYGYTF. Here the CDR3 DNA reads TGTGCCAGCAGCCCCGACACGTATGGCTACACCTTC. V usage is TRBV5-1 and J usage is TRBJ1-2; unclear D gene. CDR3 length: 12 amino acids. Looked up from germline, CDR1 is SGHRS and CDR2 is YFSETQ.

A note on this clonotype: A much larger clonotype is one base distant, so this may be a read error. V gene TRBV7-9 combines with J gene TRBJ2-3, with TRBD1 matching 7 bases. The germline gives CDR1 SEHNR, CDR2 FQNEAQ (reference sequence). This CDR3 is built from 14 residues. J gave up 8 bases and V 3 bases, and 8 bases lay outside the gene matches. The CDR3 region is CASSFRGPRGTQYF. The CDR3 nucleotides are TGTGCCAGCAGCTTTAGGGGGCCGAGGGGTACGCAGTATTTT.

The V and J genes are TRBV12-3 or TRBV12-4 and TRBJ2-7; 9 bases are shared with TRBD1. With V trimmed by 6 bases and J by 2 bases, 11 bases remained unmatched. This CDR3 spans 16 amino acids. The CDR3 loop is CASSLWDRVKTYEQYF. In DNA, the CDR3 is TGTGCCAGCAGCCTCTGGGACAGGGTCAAAACCTACGAGCAGTACTTC.

The chain carries TRBV11-3 and TRBJ2-5, with 8 bases fitting TRBD2. Germline V lookup: CDR1 SGHNT, CDR2 YENEEA. The CDR3 spans 15 residues. The junction had 4 bases not matched to a gene; V was cut back by 0 bases and J by 4 bases. CDR3 loop: CASSLDGTSRETQYF. CDR3 nucleotide sequence: TGTGCCAGCAGCTTAGATGGGACTAGTAGAGAGACCCAGTACTTC.

The rearrangement joins TRBV6-2 or TRBV6-3 to TRBJ2-1; 8 bases align to TRBD1. The CDR3 has 19 amino acids. From germline, CDR1 is MNHEY and CDR2 SVGEGT. V trimming: 0 bases; J trimming: 4 bases; junction bases outside the gene matches: 14. The CDR3 reads CASSYSYLAWGQEYNEQFF. The CDR3, as DNA: TGTGCCAGCAGTTACTCTTATTTGGCGTGGGGACAGGAATACAATGAGCAGTTCTTC.

The chain links TRBV15 to TRBJ2-1; 10 bases match TRBD1. This CDR3 has 18 amino acids. Trimming cost V 1 base and J 4 bases; bases outside gene matches: 10. The V gene's germline CDR1 is LNHNV and CDR2 YYDKDF (reference sequence). The CDR3 region is CATSRAPPGQGVYNEQFF. DNA for the CDR3: TGTGCCACCAGCAGAGCTCCCCCCGGACAGGGGGTTTACAATGAGCAGTTCTTC.

Of note for this clonotype: The junction and the germline gene differ at one end; a read error may be behind it. V gene TRBV7-9 combines with J gene TRBJ2-1; D perhaps matches TRBD1 (6 bases). CDR3 length: 11 residues. The germline V gene encodes CDR1 SEHNR and CDR2 FQNEAQ (reference sequence). Written as DNA, the CDR3 is TGTGTCAGCAGCTACGGGACACAGCAGTTCTTC. This encodes CVSSYGTQQFF.

This clonotype was observed a few times. The chain carries TRBV24-1 and TRBJ2-3, with 10 bases lining up with TRBD2. Germline assignment: CDR1 KGHDR and CDR2 SFDVKD. J was trimmed by 3 bases and V by 4 bases; bases with no gene match: 6. The length of the CDR3 is 16 residues. The CDR3 region has the DNA TGTGCCACCAGTGAGGGACTAGCGATTGAGACAGATACGCAGTATTTT. Translating it yields CATSEGLAIETDTQYF.